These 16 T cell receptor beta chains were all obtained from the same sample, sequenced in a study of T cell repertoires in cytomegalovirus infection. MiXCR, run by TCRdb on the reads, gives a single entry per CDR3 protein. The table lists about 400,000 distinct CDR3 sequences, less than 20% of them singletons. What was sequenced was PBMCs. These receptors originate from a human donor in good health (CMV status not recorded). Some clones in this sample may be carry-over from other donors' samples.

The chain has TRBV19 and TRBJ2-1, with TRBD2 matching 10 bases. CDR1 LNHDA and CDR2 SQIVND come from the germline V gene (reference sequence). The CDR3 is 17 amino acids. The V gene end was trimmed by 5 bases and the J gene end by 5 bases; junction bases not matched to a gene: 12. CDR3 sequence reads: CASSPRPGTSVHNEQFF. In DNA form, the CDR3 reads TGTGCCAGTAGTCCCAGACCCGGGACTAGCGTCCACAATGAGCAGTTCTTC.

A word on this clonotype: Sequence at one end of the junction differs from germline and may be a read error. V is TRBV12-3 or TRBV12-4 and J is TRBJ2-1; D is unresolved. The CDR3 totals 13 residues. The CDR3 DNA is TGTGCCAGCAGTTCCGCCCGGTGGGATAGGAGAGTCTTC. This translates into CASSSARWDRRVF.

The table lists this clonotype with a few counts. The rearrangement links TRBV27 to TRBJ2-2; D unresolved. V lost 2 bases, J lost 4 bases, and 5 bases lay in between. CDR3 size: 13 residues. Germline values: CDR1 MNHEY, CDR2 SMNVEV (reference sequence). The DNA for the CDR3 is TGTGCCAGCAGTTTAACCAGCACCGGGGAGCTGTTTTTT. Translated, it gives CASSLTSTGELFF.

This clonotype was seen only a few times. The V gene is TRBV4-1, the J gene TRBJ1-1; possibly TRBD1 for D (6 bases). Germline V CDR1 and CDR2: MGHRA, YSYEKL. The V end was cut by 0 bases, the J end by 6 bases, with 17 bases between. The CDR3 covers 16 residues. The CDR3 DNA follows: TGCGCCAGCAGCCAAGATCGAAGGACAGTAAACGCTGAAGCTTTCTTT. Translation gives CASSQDRRTVNAEAFF.

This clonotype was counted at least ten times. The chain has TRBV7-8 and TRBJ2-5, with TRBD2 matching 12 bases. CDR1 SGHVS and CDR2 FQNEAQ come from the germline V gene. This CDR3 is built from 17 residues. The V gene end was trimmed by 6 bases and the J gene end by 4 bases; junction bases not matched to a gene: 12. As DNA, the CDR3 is TGTGCCAGCAGAGGGGAGACTAGCGGGGGCTCATTAGAGACCCAGTACTTC. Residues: CASRGETSGGSLETQYF. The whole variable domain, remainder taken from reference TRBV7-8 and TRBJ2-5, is GAGVSQSPRYKVAKRGQDVALRCDPISGHVSLFWYQQALGQGPEFLTYFQNEAQLDKSGLPSDRFFAERPEGSVSTLKIQRTQQEDSAVYLCASRGETSGGSLETQYFGPGTRLLVL.

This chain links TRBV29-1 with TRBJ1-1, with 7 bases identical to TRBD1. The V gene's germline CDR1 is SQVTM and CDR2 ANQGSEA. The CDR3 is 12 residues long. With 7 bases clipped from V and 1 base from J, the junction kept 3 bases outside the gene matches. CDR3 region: CSARQGNTEAFF. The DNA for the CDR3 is TGCAGCGCAAGACAGGGGAACACTGAAGCTTTCTTT.

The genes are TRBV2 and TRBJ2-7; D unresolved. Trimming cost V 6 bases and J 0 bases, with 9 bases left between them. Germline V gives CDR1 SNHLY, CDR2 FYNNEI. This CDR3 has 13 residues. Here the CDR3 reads CASRGPVSYEQYF. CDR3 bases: TGTGCCAGCAGAGGACCTGTCTCCTACGAGCAGTACTTC.

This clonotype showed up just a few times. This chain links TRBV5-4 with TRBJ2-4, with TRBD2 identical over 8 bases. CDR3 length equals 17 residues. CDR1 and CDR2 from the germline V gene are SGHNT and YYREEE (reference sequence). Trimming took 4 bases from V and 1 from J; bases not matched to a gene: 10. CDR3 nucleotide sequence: TGTGCCAGCAGCGCGATGGTCGCGGGAGGCGCCAAAAACATTCAGTACTTC. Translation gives CASSAMVAGGAKNIQYF.

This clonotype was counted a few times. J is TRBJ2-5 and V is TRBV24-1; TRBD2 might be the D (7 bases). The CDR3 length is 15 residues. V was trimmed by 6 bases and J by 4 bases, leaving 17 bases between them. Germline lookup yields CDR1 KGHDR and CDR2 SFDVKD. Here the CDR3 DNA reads TGTGCCACCAGTCTCCATGTGGGGGGGGCAGAGACCCAGTACTTC. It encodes CATSLHVGGAETQYF.

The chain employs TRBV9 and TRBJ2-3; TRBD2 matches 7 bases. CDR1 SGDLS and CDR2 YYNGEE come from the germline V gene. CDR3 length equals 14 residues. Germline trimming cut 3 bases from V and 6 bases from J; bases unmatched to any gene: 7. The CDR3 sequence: CASSAGLSGDTQYF. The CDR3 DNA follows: TGTGCCAGCAGCGCGGGACTTAGCGGGGATACGCAGTATTTT.

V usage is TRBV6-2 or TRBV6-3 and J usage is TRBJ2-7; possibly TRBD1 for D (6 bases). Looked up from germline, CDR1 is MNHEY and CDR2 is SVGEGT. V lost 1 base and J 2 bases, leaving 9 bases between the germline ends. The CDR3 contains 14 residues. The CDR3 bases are TGTGCCAGCAGTTACTTCGGGGACACCTACGAGCAGTACTTC. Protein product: CASSYFGDTYEQYF.

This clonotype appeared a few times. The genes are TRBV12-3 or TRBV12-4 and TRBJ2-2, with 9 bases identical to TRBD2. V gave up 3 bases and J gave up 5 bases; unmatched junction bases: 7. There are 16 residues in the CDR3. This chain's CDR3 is CASSFGREGQTGELFF. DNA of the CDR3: TGTGCCAGCAGTTTTGGGCGGGAGGGCCAGACCGGGGAGCTGTTTTTT.

For the CDR3, the DNA is TGTGCCAGCAGAGGGACACCCCACGCGGACACTGAAGCTTTCTTT. This translates into CASRGTPHADTEAFF. V and J are TRBV11-2 and TRBJ1-1, with a tentative D call TRBD1 (6 bases). Trimming took off 6 bases at V and 3 bases at J, with 17 bases between the two ends. The germline V gene has CDR1 SGHAT and CDR2 FQNNGV. The CDR3 is 15 amino acids.

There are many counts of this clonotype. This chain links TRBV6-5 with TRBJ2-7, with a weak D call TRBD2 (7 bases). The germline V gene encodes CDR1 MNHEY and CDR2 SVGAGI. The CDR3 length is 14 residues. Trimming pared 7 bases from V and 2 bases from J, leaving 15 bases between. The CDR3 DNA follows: TGTGCCAGCACTTCGGGGGGCAGGGCCTACGAGCAGTACTTC. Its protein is CASTSGGRAYEQYF.

The chain's CDR3 is CSAREPGLRGAFF. The CDR3, as DNA: TGCAGTGCTAGAGAGCCGGGACTCAGGGGGGCTTTCTTT. V usage is TRBV20-1 and J usage is TRBJ1-1; 7 nucleotides match TRBD1. Germline loops: CDR1 DFQATT, CDR2 SNEGSKA (reference sequence). CDR3 length: 13 residues. The V segment lost 0 bases and the J segment 11 bases; nucleotides outside the gene matches: 9.

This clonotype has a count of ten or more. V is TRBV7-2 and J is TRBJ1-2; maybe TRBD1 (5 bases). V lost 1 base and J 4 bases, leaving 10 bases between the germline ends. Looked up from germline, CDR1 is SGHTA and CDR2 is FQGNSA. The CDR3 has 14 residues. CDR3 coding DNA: TGTGCCAGCAGCTTAGAGGCTGGGGGCTATGGCTACACCTTC. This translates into CASSLEAGGYGYTF.